This TCR beta chain is from a study of blood T cell repertoires in COVID-19. For the study at large: Specimens from acute and convalescent COVID-19 originated in the United States, Italy and Spain. PBMCs, B-cell-depleted T cells, or T cells were the source of the cDNA or gDNA that made up the material.

In the source study's methods: Counts of nucleated cells, estimated from reference gene primer amplification, were obtained. TCRdb keeps only in-frame clones here, not all; method: immunoSEQ multiplex PCR. That table is the source of V, J and clone size, and D and trimming were worked out from the DNA. The table records roughly 230,000 clones, roughly 85% of them present only once. The V segment lost 4 bases and the J segment 0 bases; nucleotides outside the gene matches: 5. Germline CDR1 is LNHDA and CDR2 is SQIVND (reference sequence). The CDR3 has 15 residues. The sample consisted of peripheral blood. V usage is TRBV19 and J usage is TRBJ2-7; 8 bases are a match to TRBD1. The sequence derives from a middle-aged man with acute or convalescent COVID-19. The CDR3, as DNA: TGTGCCAGTAGTAGGGGGACAGGACCCTCCTACGAGCAGTACTTC. Residues: CASSRGTGPSYEQYF.